This T cell receptor (beta chain) stems from a study of blood T cell repertoires in COVID-19. This CDR3 comprises 17 residues. V lost 0 bases, J lost 3 bases, and 6 bases stayed unmatched. CDR1 and CDR2 from the germline V gene are SGHRS and YFSETQ. Measured with immunoSEQ multiplex PCR; TCRdb has only the in-frame clones, and not every one. There are around 120,000 clones in the sample; 90% occur only once, and more than 3% lies in the top ten. While infection was still active, Seattle patients were enrolled and then followed longitudinally. The sequenced sample consisted of peripheral blood. V usage is TRBV5-1 and J usage is TRBJ2-2, with 9 bases lining up with TRBD1. This TCR derives from an older woman with COVID-19, enrolled during active disease. DNA for the CDR3: TGCGCCAGCAGCTTGGCCCAGGGACAGGGATACACCGGGGAGCTGTTTTTT. It codes for CASSLAQGQGYTGELFF.